Sequencing of this T cell receptor beta chain was carried out in a study of cytomegalovirus exposure and HLA in healthy donors. Study-wide findings and caveats: Listed as cytomegalovirus-associated were roughly 180 TCR beta chains. Reportedly, diagnosis of cytomegalovirus status by the classifier showed high specificity and sensitivity. Prior analysis indicated that the majority of TCR beta V segments exhibited productivity approximately 90% or approximately 30% of the time. TCR beta sequences numbering around 15,000 were associated with HLA alleles at 0.05 false discovery rate in a later analysis.

A note on this clone: The antigen is not known.

The CDR3 is 11 amino acids. CDR1 and CDR2 (germline): DFQATT, SNEGSKA (reference sequence). V was pared by 2 bases and J by 7 bases, with 9 bases between. With 60 Vbeta and 13 Jbeta primers, the PCR was carried out. The protocol was immunoSEQ multiplex PCR, while the TCRdb copy is restricted to in-frame clones and leaves out a portion. This table holds 60,000 to 70,000 clones, around 80% found once. Sequenced sample: PBMCs. The V gene is TRBV20-1, the J gene TRBJ2-7; no definite D call. This clonotype originated in a woman aged 25 to 39 in good health and CMV-seronegative. CDR3 nucleotides: TGCAGTGCTAGACAAAATGTGGAGCAGTACTTC. This gives the protein CSARQNVEQYF.